The T cell receptor (beta chain) under discussion was sequenced for a study of cytomegalovirus exposure and HLA in healthy donors. Germline values: CDR1 LNHDA, CDR2 SQIVND (reference sequence). CDR3 length: 15 amino acids. The V gene lost 10 bases and the J gene lost 4 bases, with 23 bases spanning the gap. The sample holds a few counts of this clone. Researchers ran the PCR with 60 Vbeta and 13 Jbeta primers. TCRdb's table, derived via immunoSEQ multiplex PCR, lists solely in-frame clones and lacks some. In the table there are about 180,000 clones, approximately 84% of which are singletons. The sequenced material came from PBMCs. This TCR was recovered from a girl aged 10 to 17 in good health and CMV-seropositive. The V call is TRBV19, the J call TRBJ2-7; weak D call: TRBD1 (7 bases). The chain's CDR3 is CATTTGFAGQYEQYF. The DNA for the CDR3 is TGTGCCACCACGACAGGGTTCGCGGGACAATACGAGCAGTACTTC.